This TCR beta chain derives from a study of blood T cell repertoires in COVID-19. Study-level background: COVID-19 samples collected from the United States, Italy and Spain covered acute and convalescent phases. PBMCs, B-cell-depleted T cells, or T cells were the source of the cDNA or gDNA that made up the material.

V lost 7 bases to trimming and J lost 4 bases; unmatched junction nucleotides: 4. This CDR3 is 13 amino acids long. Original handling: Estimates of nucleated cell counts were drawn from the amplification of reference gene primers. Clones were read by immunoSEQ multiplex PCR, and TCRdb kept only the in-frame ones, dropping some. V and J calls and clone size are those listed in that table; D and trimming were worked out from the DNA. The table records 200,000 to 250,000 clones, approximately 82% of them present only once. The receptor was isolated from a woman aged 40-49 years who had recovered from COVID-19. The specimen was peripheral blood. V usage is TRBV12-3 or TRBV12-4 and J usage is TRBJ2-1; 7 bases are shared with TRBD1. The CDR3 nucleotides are TGTGCCAGCAAGGGGACAGTTTACAATGAGCAGTTCTTC. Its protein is CASKGTVYNEQFF.